The T cell receptor beta chain under discussion was sequenced for a study of stem cell transplantation in POMP-related autoinflammatory disease. About the study: Hypothesis: faulty thymoproteasomes impair CD8+ T-cell selection, skewing TRB repertoires. Before transplant: CD4+ naive skewing, low CD8+ proportions, reduced cytokine secretion.

V lost 6 bases and J lost 2, with 13 bases in between. This CDR3 has 14 residues. Germline CDR1 and CDR2: KGHSH and LQKENI. Notes on this clone: Its antigen is not known.

Broader study findings: Unique TRB V-J gene pairings were limited in number in patients with PRAID. Across all analyzed T-cell subsets, patients with PRAID tended toward reduced diversity and increased clonality.

Sequenced by immunoSEQ multiplex PCR; TCRdb stores in-frame clones only, minus some. The table has tens of thousands of clones, about nine tenths seen once. This rearrangement joins TRBV18 to TRBJ2-5; D possibly corresponds to TRBD2 (5 bases). The material sequenced was CD4+ T cells from PBMCs, taken after stem cell transplantation. This TCR was recovered from a human patient with POMP-related autoinflammation and immune dysregulation (PRAID). T cells may partly derive from the graft donor. The CDR3 DNA sequence: TGTGCCAGCTCCGCGTTTGAGGGACAAGAGACCCAGTACTTC. Translation gives CASSAFEGQETQYF.